A selection of T cell receptor beta chains follows, all from one sample in a study of T cells after yellow fever vaccination. TCRdb used MiXCR to reprocess the 5' RACE reads, holding one entry per CDR3 protein. The sample lists 300,000 or so distinct CDR3 sequences, roughly 4% seen once, with less than 25% in the top ten. The specimen was PBMCs, collected 5 days after the yellow fever booster vaccination. These receptors came from a man younger than 35 who received the YFV17D yellow fever vaccine. CDR3s include the opening cysteine and the closing phenylalanine or tryptophan. The D gene is left open where the match is weak. Size is omitted from some rows. Given values are once, few, many or a class for expanded clones.

DNA | CDR3 | D | J | V | size
TGCGCCAGCAGCCAAGATCCCCAGTCCTACGAGCAGTACTTC | CASSQDPQSYEQYF | NA | TRBJ2-7 | TRBV4-1 | few
TGTGCCAGCAGCAAACAACTAGCTAGCTCCTACAATGAGCAGTTCTTC | CASSKQLASSYNEQFF | NA | TRBJ2-1 | TRBV7-7 | few
TGCAGTGCCCCTCAGGGAGTCGCTGAAGCTTTCTTT | CSAPQGVAEAFF | NA | TRBJ1-1 | TRBV20-1 | many
TGCGCCAGCAGCCCCCTTTCCGCGGGGGCGCACAATGAGCAGTTCTTC | CASSPLSAGAHNEQFF | NA | TRBJ2-1 | TRBV5-1 | many
TGCGCCAGCAGCCGCGGTGGGGTCGGTCAGCCCCAGCATTTT | CASSRGGVGQPQHF | NA | TRBJ1-5 | TRBV4-3 | many
TGCAGCGTTGATCGGACAGGGTACTATGGCTACACCTTC | CSVDRTGYYGYTF | TRBD1 | TRBJ1-2 | TRBV29-1 | NA
TGTGCCAGCAGCTTAGTCGAGGTTAACACCGGGGAGCTGTTTTTT | CASSLVEVNTGELFF | NA | TRBJ2-2 | TRBV7-9 | many
TGCAGCGTTGAATCCCAGTACACTGAAGCTTTCTTT | CSVESQYTEAFF | NA | TRBJ1-1 | TRBV29-1 | NA
TGTGCCAGCAGTAGGGGGCGAGCGACAACCGACTATGGCTACACCTTC | CASSRGRATTDYGYTF | TRBD1 | TRBJ1-2 | TRBV27 | NA
TGCGCCAGCAGACGCAGCGGGGGTACCACCGGGGAGCTGTTTTTT | CASRRSGGTTGELFF | TRBD2 | TRBJ2-2 | TRBV5-1 | many
TGTGCCAGCAGCTGGGACGCCGGGCCCTACGAGCAGTACTTC | CASSWDAGPYEQYF | NA | TRBJ2-7 | TRBV11-2 | NA
TGTGCCAGCATTCAAGCGGGGGGCGCTGGAGAGACCCAGTACTTC | CASIQAGGAGETQYF | TRBD2 | TRBJ2-5 | TRBV12-3/TRBV12-4 | few
TGCAGCGTTTCCAGGGGGCTTGGTGAGCAGTTCTTC | CSVSRGLGEQFF | TRBD1 | TRBJ2-1 | TRBV29-1 | few
TGCAGTGCTAGAGATAATTGGGGGTTCAGAACAGATACGCAGTATTTT | CSARDNWGFRTDTQYF | NA | TRBJ2-3 | TRBV20-1 | few
TGTGCCAGTAGTATAGGAGGGGGAATCTCCTACGAGCAGTACTTC | CASSIGGGISYEQYF | NA | TRBJ2-7 | TRBV19 | NA
TGTGCCAGCTCACCGACACCACTAGCTGGCGAGACCCAGTACTTC | CASSPTPLAGETQYF | NA | TRBJ2-5 | TRBV18 | NA
TGTGCCAGCAACCCTGGCGAAGTTGGGGGTTCAGATACGCAGTATTTT | CASNPGEVGGSDTQYF | NA | TRBJ2-3 | TRBV21-1 | few
TGTGCCAGCAGTTACTACCAGGGCCACGAGCAGTACTTC | CASSYYQGHEQYF | NA | TRBJ2-7 | TRBV6-2/TRBV6-3 | NA
TGTGCCAGTAGCCCGACAGGGGTCCCACTGAATGGCTACACCTTC | CASSPTGVPLNGYTF | TRBD1 | TRBJ1-2 | TRBV19 | NA
TGTGCCAGCAGCTTGGGAGGACAGGGGGCCTCTGAAGCTTTCTTT | CASSLGGQGASEAFF | TRBD1 | TRBJ1-1 | TRBV5-4 | NA
TGCGCCAGCCTTCCCGGGACAGGGGGCCACTATGGCTACACCTTC | CASLPGTGGHYGYTF | TRBD1 | TRBJ1-2 | TRBV4-1 | NA
TGCAGTGCTTACCGGGACACAGGAACAGATACGCAGTATTTT | CSAYRDTGTDTQYF | NA | TRBJ2-3 | TRBV20-1 | few
TGTGCCAGCAGCCTCAGAGGCGAGCAGTACTTC | CASSLRGEQYF | NA | TRBJ2-7 | TRBV12-3/TRBV12-4 | many
TGTGCCAGCACCTCCCCCCTGGCCTGCAGTGAAGCTTTCTTT | CASTSPLACSEAFF | NA | TRBJ1-1 | TRBV21-1 | NA
TGTGCCAGCAGCTTAGACTCAAGGCCTAATGAGCAGTTCTTC | CASSLDSRPNEQFF | NA | TRBJ2-1 | TRBV7-9 | few
TGTGCCAGCGGAAGACAGGGCTACAATGAGCAGTTCTTC | CASGRQGYNEQFF | TRBD1 | TRBJ2-1 | TRBV7-2 | many
TGTGCCAGCAGCCGAAACTCAGGGGGGAGCACAGATACGCAGTATTTT | CASSRNSGGSTDTQYF | NA | TRBJ2-3 | TRBV11-1 | few
TGCGCCAGCAGCTTGGATCCTCCTTCAGGAGCGGGGGGCCAAGAGACCCAGTACTTC | CASSLDPPSGAGGQETQYF | TRBD2 | TRBJ2-5 | TRBV5-1 | NA
TGTGCCAGCAGTTCCAGGACAGGGGGAGGTCAGCCCCAGCATTTT | CASSSRTGGGQPQHF | TRBD1 | TRBJ1-5 | TRBV6-5 | many
TGTGCCAGCAGCCTCTCCCGGGACAGGGGAGACTATGGCTACACCTTC | CASSLSRDRGDYGYTF | TRBD1 | TRBJ1-2 | TRBV9 | few
TGCAGCGCGAGACAGGGGAACACCATATATTTT | CSARQGNTIYF | TRBD1 | TRBJ1-3 | TRBV29-1 | few
TGTGCCAGCAGCTTAGCAGAGACAGCTTGGGCTTTCTTT | CASSLAETAWAFF | NA | TRBJ1-1 | TRBV7-9 | NA
TGCGCCAGCAGCTTTACCCGCGAACACTACGAGCAGTACTTC | CASSFTREHYEQYF | NA | TRBJ2-7 | TRBV5-1 | NA
TGTGCCAGCAGCAGGCGGGGGTATCATCAGCCCCAGCATTTT | CASSRRGYHQPQHF | NA | TRBJ1-5 | TRBV7-2 | NA
TGTGCCAGCGGGTCGGTACGCCAAGAGACCCAGTACTTC | CASGSVRQETQYF | NA | TRBJ2-5 | TRBV28 | few
TGTGCCAGCAGTTACTCCGGCTCTGGGGCCAACGTCCTGACTTTC | CASSYSGSGANVLTF | NA | TRBJ2-6 | TRBV6-5 | many
TGTGCCAGTAGGGGGACGGAGACCCAGTACTTC | CASRGTETQYF | NA | TRBJ2-5 | TRBV12-3/TRBV12-4 | few
TGTGCCAGCAGCCGCCCGACTAGCGGGGTTGGAGATACGCAGTATTTT | CASSRPTSGVGDTQYF | TRBD2 | TRBJ2-3 | TRBV3-1 | NA
TGTGCCAGTAGTATAGGAGGTCTGCCCCTGGGGGAGACCCAGTACTTC | CASSIGGLPLGETQYF | NA | TRBJ2-5 | TRBV19 | NA
TGTGCCAGCAGCTTGGCCGGGTACTATGAGCAGTTCTTC | CASSLAGYYEQFF | NA | TRBJ2-1 | TRBV5-8 | NA
TGTGCCAGCAGCCCTGGGACATTAGGAGATACGCAGTATTTT | CASSPGTLGDTQYF | NA | TRBJ2-3 | TRBV11-2 | NA
TGTGCCAGCAGCCCGGGACAGTCTAACTATGGCTACACCTTC | CASSPGQSNYGYTF | TRBD1 | TRBJ1-2 | TRBV27 | few
TGCGCCAGCAGCCAAGACCCGGCTAGCGGGGGGGAGCTCCAAGAGACCCAGTACTTC | CASSQDPASGGELQETQYF | TRBD2 | TRBJ2-5 | TRBV4-1 | many
TGCAGCGTTGAAGTGGGCGGTTCGGGTTTTTACACTGAAGCTTTCTTT | CSVEVGGSGFYTEAFF | NA | TRBJ1-1 | TRBV29-1 | NA